Given below is one T cell receptor (beta chain) in context. J was trimmed by 1 base and V by 6 bases; bases with no gene match: 5. The CDR3 length is 15 residues. Germline CDR1 MDHEN, CDR2 SYDVKM. This sample is drawn from a study of cytomegalovirus exposure and HLA in healthy donors. The PCR was carried out with 60 Vbeta primers and 13 Jbeta primers. The protocol was immunoSEQ multiplex PCR, while the TCRdb copy is restricted to in-frame clones and leaves out a portion. The top ten clones hold 2% to 3% of a sample with approximately 52,000 clones, about 77% of them seen once. The sequenced sample consisted of PBMCs. This receptor was identified in a female donor in good health and CMV-seronegative. This sequence joins TRBV28 and TRBJ1-3; 8 nucleotides match TRBD1. CDR3 in amino acids: CASSRTGKSGNTIYF. CDR3 DNA: TGTGCCAGCAGCAGGACAGGGAAGTCTGGAAACACCATATATTTT.